This entry concerns a single T cell receptor beta chain. The antigen remains unidentified. Two rounds of multiplex PCR amplified TCR beta CDR3 from genomic DNA. TRBV and TRBJ genes each had their own specific primers in first-round PCR. For its second round, the PCR relied on universal primers. TCRdb re-called the multiplex PCR reads with MiXCR, one entry per CDR3 protein. This table holds approximately 17,000 distinct CDR3 sequences, around two fifths found once. This sample is drawn from a study of prognosis after radiotherapy for stage I lung cancer. Study results and limitations: Reduced Shannon entropy following stereotactic body radiation therapy was recorded in patients who developed distant metastases. The authors did not determine whether the expanded TCR clones were tumor-specific.

Trimming left V 2 bases short and J 0 bases short, with 7 bases between. Germline assignment: CDR1 MNHEY and CDR2 SVGAGI. The CDR3 has 15 amino acids. The TCR was taken from a donor over 45 with non-small cell lung cancer. This chain uses TRBV6-5 with TRBJ2-2; D call uncertain. The input for sequencing was PBMCs, taken before or after stereotactic body radiation therapy (not recorded which). For the CDR3, the DNA is TGTGCCAGCAGTTACAGATCGTCGAACACCGGGGAGCTGTTTTTT. Encoded protein: CASSYRSSNTGELFF.